The present T cell receptor beta chain was sequenced within a study of T cells in Graves' hyperthyroidism and ophthalmopathy. From germline, CDR1 is SGHVS and CDR2 FNYEAQ. Trimming at V came to 5 bases and at J to 4 bases, leaving 5 bases not matched to a gene. The CDR3 consists of 15 residues. Ophthalmopathy patients showed a Clinical Activity Score of at least 3, NOSPECS grade of at least 4 and duration under 3 months. Regions amplified from RNA transcripts were the TCR beta CDR3 regions. The HTBI primer set served for first-round RT-PCR of the TCR CDR3. A single record per CDR3 protein comes from TCRdb applying MiXCR to the multiplex PCR reads. Among 400,000 to 600,000 distinct CDR3 sequences, roughly 16% were seen once, and the ten largest hold 25% to 35%. The sample holds many counts of this clonotype.

This TCR came from a woman between 25 and 40 years old with Graves' ophthalmopathy. The specimen sequenced was blood. The chain employs TRBV7-6 and TRBJ2-5, with 12 bases that match TRBD2. The CDR3 here is CASSRATSGRETQYF. The CDR3 region has the DNA TGTGCCAGCAGCAGGGCGACTAGCGGGAGAGAGACCCAGTACTTC.